The following is a T cell receptor (beta chain) sequence with its context. The trim removed 7 bases at V and 4 bases at J, leaving 15 bases unmatched. The CDR3 totals 19 residues. The germline V gene has CDR1 LNHDA and CDR2 SQIVND (reference sequence). Authors' processing steps: Reference gene primer amplification gave estimated nucleated cell counts. Using immunoSEQ multiplex PCR, the repertoire was profiled, and TCRdb retains in-frame clones only, with some absent. V and J calls and clone size follow that table, whereas D and trimming were derived from the DNA. Seen here are about 300,000 clones, approximately 83% observed once, and the top ten hold roughly 10%. These data originate in a study of blood T cell repertoires in COVID-19. Study background: Sources were T cells, B-cell-depleted T cells, or PBMCs; the material itself was cDNA or gDNA.

Sequenced sample: peripheral blood. The genes are TRBV19 and TRBJ2-1, with TRBD2 matching 14 bases. The origin of this receptor is a woman aged 50 to 60 who had recovered from COVID-19. Here the CDR3 DNA reads TGTGCCAGTACCTCTTCTACGGGACTAGCGGGAGAGATATACAATGAGCAGTTCTTC. The encoded protein is CASTSSTGLAGEIYNEQFF.